This T cell receptor beta chain was identified in a study of CD8 T cells in Susac syndrome (dated by TCRdb to about 2019). As for the study more broadly: Repertoire sequencing was used to test whether CD8+ T cell activation and differentiation in Susac syndrome was antigen driven. CD8+ T cell repertoire clonality was compared between approximately 12 healthy donors, about 14 Susac syndrome patients and approximately 16 multiple sclerosis patients. The research as a whole found: The number of individuals in the TCR sequencing and HLA analysis was recognized as being relatively small.

Peripheral blood CD8+ and CD4+ T cells from healthy donors, Susac syndrome patients and multiple sclerosis patients were profiled by high-throughput TCR beta sequencing. The multiple sclerosis controls were treatment-naive patients who had stable or active relapsing-remitting disease and met the revised McDonald criteria. Bulk CD8+ and CD4+ T cells were purified magnetically by negative isolation, whereas CD8+ TEMRA cells were enriched by FACS. Blood was collected in EDTA tubes and processed within 24 hours, with PBMCs isolated through density gradient centrifugation. PBMCs intended for TCR sequencing were cryopreserved in liquid nitrogen and were subsequently thawed in a 37 degrees C water bath. A purity of at least 90% was achieved for sorted or isolated CD4+, CD8+ and CD8+ TEMRA cells. V is clipped by 5 bases and J by 4 bases, and the sequence between their germline boundaries is 26 bases long. From the germline V gene, CDR1 is SGHVS and CDR2 is FNYEAQ. The CDR3 holds 18 amino acids from the cysteine to the phenylalanine. Only the CDR3 DNA stays, 54 bases, in frame from base 1.

Of note for this clonotype: Its antigen is still unknown. No base qualities exist here, and no much larger clone lies one base off it.

RNA was extracted using the RNeasy kit, and roughly 0.5 to 1 ug of the RNA was reverse transcribed with random hexamers. The immunoSEQ multiplex PCR assay, which covers 54 Vbeta and 13 Jbeta segments, was used to amplify TCR beta CDR3 regions. Bias from PCR amplification was corrected by using a synthetic template baseline for primer optimization and for computational correction. As for how the authors treated the data: Reads were annotated to V, D and J genes according to IMGT and were analyzed with immunoSEQ Analyzer, with only productive sequences retained. To calculate clonality, Shannon entropy was normalized by log2 of the number of productive unique sequences and then subtracted from one. Public and private clones were assessed among the 100 most prevalent clones of each patient and control. Clones were defined as Susac-specific when absent from the healthy and MS cohorts, from roughly 1,000 published viral clones and from other ImmuneACCESS disease sequences. TCRdb applied fastp at Q25 and MiXCR to the public reads, then kept only in-frame beta chains. Identical CDR3 proteins give one entry, which carries the most common genes and DNA. TCRdb's processing, not the authors' own work, is the source of the V and J calls. The sample profile shows 200,000 or so distinct CDR3 sequences; about 94% of them were found once. The ten largest account for less than 0.15% of the sample.

This sequence uses TRBV7-6 and TRBJ1-1, with a tentative D gene TRBD1 over 6 matching bases. The clonotype was recovered from a human donor with multiple sclerosis. Sequenced: CD8+ T cells from PBMCs. The CDR3 region reads CASSAPPGTSVDRTEAFF. The sequenced DNA is TGTGCCAGCAGCGCCCCCCCGGGGACATCCGTGGACCGCACTGAAGCTTTCTTT.